This TCR beta chain was sequenced during a study of blood T cell repertoires in COVID-19. The protocol was immunoSEQ multiplex PCR, while the TCRdb copy is restricted to in-frame clones and leaves out a portion. The sample yields about 90,000 clones, about 91% seen once. This CDR3 is 14 amino acids long. The V gene lost 3 bases and the J gene lost 1 base, with 10 bases spanning the gap. Germline values: CDR1 WNHNN, CDR2 SYGVQD (reference sequence). The receptor was derived from a man in his 60s with acute or convalescent COVID-19. The source material was peripheral blood. The chain employs TRBV10-1 and TRBJ2-7; D is undetermined. CDR3 DNA: TGCGCCAGCAGTGAACAGATACAATCCTACGAGCAGTACTTC. Translated, it gives CASSEQIQSYEQYF.